These 11 T cell receptor beta chains were all obtained from the same sample, sequenced in a study of cytomegalovirus exposure and HLA in healthy donors. 13 Jbeta primers and 60 Vbeta primers were used for the PCR. The assay was immunoSEQ multiplex PCR, and TCRdb's table has in-frame clones only and misses some. There are about 210,000 clones in the sample; roughly nine tenths occur only once, and 1.1% lies in the top ten. The specimen was PBMCs. These receptors were obtained from a boy aged 2 to 10 in good health and CMV-seronegative.

The chain joins TRBV4-1 to TRBJ1-5; TRBD1 might be the D (6 bases). The V end was cut by 6 bases, the J end by 3 bases, with 15 bases between. Germline CDR1 MGHRA, CDR2 YSYEKL. This CDR3 has 15 amino acids. The CDR3 reads CASSPPGQNNQPQHF. The CDR3 DNA is TGCGCCAGCAGTCCTCCCGGACAGAACAATCAGCCCCAGCATTTT.

This clone showed up just once. The rearrangement joins TRBV7-9 to TRBJ1-1; tentatively, D is TRBD1 (6 bases). Trimming cost V 5 bases and J 10 bases, with 20 bases left between them. Germline lookup yields CDR1 SEHNR and CDR2 FQNEAQ (reference sequence). This CDR3 has 14 amino acids. As DNA, the CDR3 is TGTGCCAGCAGCCATCCCCAAGGGAGAGGGGGAGCTTTCTTT. As protein: CASSHPQGRGGAFF.

The chain is built from TRBV5-4 and TRBJ1-4, with 11 bases fitting TRBD1. Trimming at V came to 0 bases and at J to 7 bases, leaving 5 bases not matched to a gene. The germline V gene encodes CDR1 SGHNT and CDR2 YYREEE (reference sequence). The CDR3 sequence is 16 residues long. The CDR3, as DNA: TGTGCCAGCAGCTTGGGTTGGACAGGGGGCTTTGAAAAACTGTTTTTT. This sequence encodes CASSLGWTGGFEKLFF.

The chain couples TRBV11-3 to TRBJ2-3; unclear D gene. Trimming left V 5 bases short and J 6 bases short, with 12 bases between. The germline V gene encodes CDR1 SGHNT and CDR2 YENEEA. CDR3 size: 13 residues. CDR3 nucleotides: TGTGCCAGCAGCGGAGAGACCAGCGATACGCAGTATTTT. Residues: CASSGETSDTQYF.

The V and J genes are TRBV7-9 and TRBJ2-7; unclear D gene. Germline assignment: CDR1 SEHNR and CDR2 FQNEAQ (reference sequence). The CDR3 has 14 amino acids. The V and J ends lost 1 base and 1 base respectively, with 8 bases between them. The CDR3 is CASSLESISYEQYF. The CDR3 DNA reads TGTGCCAGCAGCTTAGAGAGTATTTCCTACGAGCAGTACTTC.

The J gene is TRBJ2-1, the V gene TRBV30; 8 nucleotides line up with TRBD2. The V gene end was trimmed by 2 bases and the J gene end by 0 bases; junction bases not matched to a gene: 3. Per the germline V gene, CDR1 is GTSNPN and CDR2 is SVGIG (reference sequence). The CDR3 length is 15 residues. The CDR3 loop is CAWSKSGSSYNEQFF. In DNA form, the CDR3 reads TGTGCCTGGAGTAAAAGCGGGAGCTCCTACAATGAGCAGTTCTTC.

The V and J genes are TRBV15 and TRBJ2-7; TRBD2 matches at 7 bases. Germline assignment: CDR1 LNHNV and CDR2 YYDKDF (reference sequence). V dropped 0 bases and J dropped 4; count of bases not matched to a gene: 3. The CDR3 is made up of 14 amino acids. Here the CDR3 DNA reads TGTGCCACCAGCAGAGATGTGGGGGGGTACGAGCAGTACTTC. Its translation: CATSRDVGGYEQYF.

V usage is TRBV5-4 and J usage is TRBJ1-2; 7 bases agree with TRBD1. With V trimmed by 4 bases and J by 6 bases, 9 bases remained unmatched. Germline V CDR1 and CDR2: SGHNT, YYREEE (reference sequence). The CDR3 is made up of 14 amino acids. This CDR3 reads CASSRQGGDDGYTF. CDR3 bases: TGTGCCAGCAGCCGACAAGGGGGCGACGATGGCTACACCTTC.

V gene TRBV6-1 combines with J gene TRBJ1-1, with TRBD1 identical over 11 bases. CDR3 length: 15 amino acids. The germline V gene encodes CDR1 MNHNS and CDR2 SASEGT. V shed 6 bases and J 5 bases; nucleotides not matched to a gene: 8. CDR3 sequence reads: CASSQQGTGGTEAFF. CDR3 nucleotides: TGTGCCAGCAGCCAACAGGGGACAGGGGGGACTGAAGCTTTCTTT.

This chain joins TRBV28 and TRBJ1-3, with D possibly matching TRBD1 (5 bases). The CDR3 is 16 residues long. Deletions cut 0 bases from V and 0 bases from J, with 9 bases between. Germline V CDR1 and CDR2: MDHEN, SYDVKM. The DNA of the CDR3 is TGTGCCAGCAGTTTATGGATGGGGCTCTCTGGAAACACCATATATTTT. This encodes CASSLWMGLSGNTIYF.

This chain uses TRBV7-6 with TRBJ2-3; D perhaps matches TRBD2 (6 bases). V was trimmed by 5 bases and J by 0 bases, leaving 12 bases between them. This CDR3 has 15 residues. Germline lookup yields CDR1 SGHVS and CDR2 FNYEAQ. CDR3 amino acids: CASSPSSVSTDTQYF. Written as DNA, the CDR3 is TGTGCCAGCAGCCCATCTAGCGTCAGCACAGATACGCAGTATTTT.